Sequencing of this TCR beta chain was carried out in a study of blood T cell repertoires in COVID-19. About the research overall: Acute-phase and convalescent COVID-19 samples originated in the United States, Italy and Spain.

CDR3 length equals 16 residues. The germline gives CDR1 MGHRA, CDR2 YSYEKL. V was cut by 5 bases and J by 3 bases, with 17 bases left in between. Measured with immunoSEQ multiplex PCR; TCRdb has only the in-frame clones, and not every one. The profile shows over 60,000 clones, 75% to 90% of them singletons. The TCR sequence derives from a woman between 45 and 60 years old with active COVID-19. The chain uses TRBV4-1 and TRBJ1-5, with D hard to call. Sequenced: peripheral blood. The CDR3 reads CASSEARPSDNQPQHF. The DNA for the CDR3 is TGCGCCAGCAGCGAAGCACGTCCCAGCGACAATCAGCCCCAGCATTTT.